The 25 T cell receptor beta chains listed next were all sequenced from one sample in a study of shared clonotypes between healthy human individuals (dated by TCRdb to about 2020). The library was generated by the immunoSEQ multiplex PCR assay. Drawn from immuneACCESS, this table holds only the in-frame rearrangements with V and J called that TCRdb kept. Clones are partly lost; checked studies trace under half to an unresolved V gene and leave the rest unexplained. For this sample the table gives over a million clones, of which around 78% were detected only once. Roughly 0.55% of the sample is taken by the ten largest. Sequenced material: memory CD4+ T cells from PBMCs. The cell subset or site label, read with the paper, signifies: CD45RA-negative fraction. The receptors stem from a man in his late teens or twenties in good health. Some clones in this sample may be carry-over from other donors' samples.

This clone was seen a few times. CDR3 sequence (DNA): TGTGCCAGCTCACCACAGACGGACAATCAGCCCCAGCATTTT. This translates into CASSPQTDNQPQHF. The chain combines TRBV18 with TRBJ1-5, with D unclear. Per germline, CDR1 KGHSH and CDR2 LQKENI. The V and J ends lost 1 base and 3 bases respectively, with 7 bases between them. The CDR3 loop spans 14 amino acids.

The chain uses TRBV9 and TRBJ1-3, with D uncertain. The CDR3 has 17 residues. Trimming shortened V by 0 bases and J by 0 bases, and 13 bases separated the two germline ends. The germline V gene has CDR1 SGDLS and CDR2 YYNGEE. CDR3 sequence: CASSVVVQVSSGNTIYF. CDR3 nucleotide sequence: TGTGCCAGCAGCGTAGTAGTCCAGGTGTCCTCTGGAAACACCATATATTTT.

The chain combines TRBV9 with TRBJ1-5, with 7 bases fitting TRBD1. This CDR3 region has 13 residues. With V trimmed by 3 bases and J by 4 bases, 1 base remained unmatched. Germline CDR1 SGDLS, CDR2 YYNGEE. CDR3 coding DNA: TGTGCCAGCAGCGCGACAGGGAATCAGCCCCAGCATTTT. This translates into CASSATGNQPQHF.

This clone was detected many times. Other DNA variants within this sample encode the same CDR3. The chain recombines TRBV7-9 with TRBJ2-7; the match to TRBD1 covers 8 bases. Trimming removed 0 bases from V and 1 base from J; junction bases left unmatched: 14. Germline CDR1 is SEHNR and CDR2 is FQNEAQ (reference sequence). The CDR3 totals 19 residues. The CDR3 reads CASSLAVRTGGLGSYEQYF. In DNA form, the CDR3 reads TGTGCCAGCAGCTTAGCGGTGAGAACAGGGGGACTGGGGTCCTACGAGCAGTACTTC.

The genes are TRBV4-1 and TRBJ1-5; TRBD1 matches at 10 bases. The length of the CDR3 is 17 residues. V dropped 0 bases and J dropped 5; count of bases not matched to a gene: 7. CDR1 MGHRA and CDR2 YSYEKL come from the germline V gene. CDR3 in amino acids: CASSQDTGTGDYQPQHF. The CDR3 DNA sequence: TGCGCCAGCAGCCAAGACACCGGGACAGGGGACTATCAGCCCCAGCATTTT.

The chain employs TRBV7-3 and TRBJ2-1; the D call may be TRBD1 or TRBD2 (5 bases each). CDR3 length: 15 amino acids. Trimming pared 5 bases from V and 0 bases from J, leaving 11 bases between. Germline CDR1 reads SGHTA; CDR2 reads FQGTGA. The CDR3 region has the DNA TGTGCCAGCAGCCCGGGACCTAGCTCCTACAATGAGCAGTTCTTC. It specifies CASSPGPSSYNEQFF. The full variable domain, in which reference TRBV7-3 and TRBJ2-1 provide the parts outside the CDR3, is GAGVSQTPSNKVTEKGKYVELRCDPISGHTALYWYRQSLGQGPEFLIYFQGTGAADDSGLPNDRFFAVRPEGSVSTLKIQRTERGDSAVYLCASSPGPSSYNEQFFGPGTRLTVL.

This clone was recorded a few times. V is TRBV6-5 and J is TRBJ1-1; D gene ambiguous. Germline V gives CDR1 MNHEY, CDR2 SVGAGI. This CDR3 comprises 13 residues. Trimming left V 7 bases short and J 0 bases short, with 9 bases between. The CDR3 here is CASTGRMNTEAFF. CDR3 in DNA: TGTGCCAGCACCGGAAGAATGAACACTGAAGCTTTCTTT.

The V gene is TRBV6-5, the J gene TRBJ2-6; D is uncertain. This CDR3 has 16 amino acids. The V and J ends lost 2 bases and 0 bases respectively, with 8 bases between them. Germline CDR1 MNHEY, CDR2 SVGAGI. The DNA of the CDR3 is TGTGCCAGCAGTTACATGATTCCCTCTGGGGCCAACGTCCTGACTTTC. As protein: CASSYMIPSGANVLTF.

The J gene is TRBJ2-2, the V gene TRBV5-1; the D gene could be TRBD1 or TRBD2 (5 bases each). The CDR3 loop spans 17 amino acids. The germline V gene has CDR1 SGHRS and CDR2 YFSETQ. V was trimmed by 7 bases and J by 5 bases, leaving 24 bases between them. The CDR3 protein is CASGRDPSGWDTGELFF. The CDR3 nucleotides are TGCGCCAGCGGCCGGGACCCGAGCGGCTGGGATACCGGGGAGCTGTTTTTT. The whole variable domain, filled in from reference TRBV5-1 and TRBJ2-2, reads KAGVTQTPRYLIKTRGQQVTLSCSPISGHRSVSWYQQTPGQGLQFLFEYFSETQRNKGNFPGRFSGRQFSNSRSEMNVSTLELGDSALYLCASGRDPSGWDTGELFFGEGSRLTVL.

CDR3 loop: CASTRGTGLSSGANVLTF. The DNA of the CDR3 is TGTGCCAGCACCAGAGGGACAGGTCTCTCTTCTGGGGCCAACGTCCTGACTTTC. The genes are TRBV5-4 and TRBJ2-6; 8 bases align to TRBD1. Germline CDR1 reads SGHNT; CDR2 reads YYREEE (reference sequence). Trimming removed 6 bases from V and 1 base from J; junction bases left unmatched: 12. CDR3 length: 18 amino acids.

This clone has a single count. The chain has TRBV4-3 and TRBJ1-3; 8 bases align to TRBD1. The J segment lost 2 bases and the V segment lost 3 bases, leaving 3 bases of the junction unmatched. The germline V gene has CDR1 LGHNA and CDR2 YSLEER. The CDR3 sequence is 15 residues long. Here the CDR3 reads CASSQSQGAGNTIYF. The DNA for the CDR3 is TGCGCCAGCAGCCAGTCACAGGGGGCTGGAAACACCATATATTTT.

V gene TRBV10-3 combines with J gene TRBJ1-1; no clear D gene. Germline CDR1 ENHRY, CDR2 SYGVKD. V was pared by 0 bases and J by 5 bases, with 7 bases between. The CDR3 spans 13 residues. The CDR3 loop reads CAISESTGTEAFF. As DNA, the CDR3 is TGTGCCATCAGTGAGTCGACGGGGACTGAAGCTTTCTTT.

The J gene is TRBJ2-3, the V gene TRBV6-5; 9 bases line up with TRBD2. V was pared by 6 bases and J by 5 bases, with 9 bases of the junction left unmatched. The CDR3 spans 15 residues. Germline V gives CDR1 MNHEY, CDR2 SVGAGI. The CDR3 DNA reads TGTGCCAGCAGACGTGCCCTAGCGGGGAGAGATACGCAGTATTTT. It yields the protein CASRRALAGRDTQYF.

In nucleotides, the CDR3 is TGTGCCAGCAGCCCCCAGGGCCGTCACCTAGCGGTCTTCTACAATGAGCAGTTCTTC. It specifies CASSPQGRHLAVFYNEQFF. This chain links TRBV7-9 with TRBJ2-1; the match to TRBD2 covers 7 bases. Per germline, CDR1 SEHNR and CDR2 FQNEAQ (reference sequence). This CDR3 has 19 residues. After removal of 5 bases from V and 3 bases from J, the junction contained 19 bases not matched to a gene. Supplemented by reference TRBV7-9 and TRBJ2-1, the full variable domain reads DTGVSQNPRHKITKRGQNVTFRCDPISEHNRLYWYRQTLGQGPEFLTYFQNEAQLEKSRLLSDRFSAERPKGSFSTLEIQRTEQGDSAMYLCASSPQGRHLAVFYNEQFFGPGTRLTVL.

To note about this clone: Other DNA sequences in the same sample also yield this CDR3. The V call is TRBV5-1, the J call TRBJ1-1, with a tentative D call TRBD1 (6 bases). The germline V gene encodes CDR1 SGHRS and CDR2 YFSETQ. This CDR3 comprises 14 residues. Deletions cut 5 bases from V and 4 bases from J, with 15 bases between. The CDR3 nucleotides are TGCGCCAGCAGTTCCCAGGGAGGGGGCACTGAAGCTTTCTTT. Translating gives CASSSQGGGTEAFF.

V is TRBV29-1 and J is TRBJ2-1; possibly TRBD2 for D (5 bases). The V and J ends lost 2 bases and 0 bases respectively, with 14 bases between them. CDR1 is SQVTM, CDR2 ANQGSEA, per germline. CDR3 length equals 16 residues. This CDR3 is CSVEFGLANSYNEQFF. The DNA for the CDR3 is TGCAGCGTTGAATTCGGTCTAGCTAACTCCTACAATGAGCAGTTCTTC.

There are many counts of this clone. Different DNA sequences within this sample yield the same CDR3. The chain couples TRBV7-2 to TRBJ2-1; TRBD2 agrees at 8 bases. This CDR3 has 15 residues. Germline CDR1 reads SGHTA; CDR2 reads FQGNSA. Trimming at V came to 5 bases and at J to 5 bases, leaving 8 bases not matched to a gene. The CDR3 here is CASSLGLAGNNEQFF. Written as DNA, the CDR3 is TGTGCCAGCAGCCTGGGGCTAGCGGGCAACAATGAGCAGTTCTTC. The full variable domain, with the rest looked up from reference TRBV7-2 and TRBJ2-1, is GAGVSQSPSNKVTEKGKDVELRCDPISGHTALYWYRQSLGQGLEFLIYFQGNSAPDKSGLPSDRFSAERTGGSVSTLTIQRTQQEDSAVYLCASSLGLAGNNEQFFGPGTRLTVL.

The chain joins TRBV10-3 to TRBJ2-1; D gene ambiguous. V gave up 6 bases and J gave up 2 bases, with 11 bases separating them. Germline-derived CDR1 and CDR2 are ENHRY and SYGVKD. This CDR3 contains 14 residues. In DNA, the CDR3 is TGTGCCATCAGGTCGGGCCAAACCTACAATGAGCAGTTCTTC. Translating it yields CAIRSGQTYNEQFF.

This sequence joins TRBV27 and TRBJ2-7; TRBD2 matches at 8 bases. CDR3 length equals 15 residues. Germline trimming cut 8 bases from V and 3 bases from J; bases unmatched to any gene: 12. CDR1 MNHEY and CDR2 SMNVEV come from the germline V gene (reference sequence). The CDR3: CASGWVTGGSYEQYF. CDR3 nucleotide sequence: TGTGCCAGCGGCTGGGTAACGGGAGGGAGCTACGAGCAGTACTTC.

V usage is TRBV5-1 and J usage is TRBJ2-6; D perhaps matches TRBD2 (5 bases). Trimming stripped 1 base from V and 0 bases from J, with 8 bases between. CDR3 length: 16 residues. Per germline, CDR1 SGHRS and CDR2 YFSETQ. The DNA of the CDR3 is TGCGCCAGCAGCTTGTGGGAGATCTCTGGGGCCAACGTCCTGACTTTC. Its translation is CASSLWEISGANVLTF.

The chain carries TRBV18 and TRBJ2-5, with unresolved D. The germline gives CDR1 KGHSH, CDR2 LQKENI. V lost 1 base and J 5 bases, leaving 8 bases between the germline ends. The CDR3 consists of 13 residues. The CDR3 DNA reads TGTGCCAGCTCACCACGTCTTTCGGAGACCCAGTACTTC. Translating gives CASSPRLSETQYF.

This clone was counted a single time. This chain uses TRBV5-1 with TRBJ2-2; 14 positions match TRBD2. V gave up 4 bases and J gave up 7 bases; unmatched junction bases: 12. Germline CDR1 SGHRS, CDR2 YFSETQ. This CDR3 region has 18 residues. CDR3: CASSIRPGLAGEGGELFF. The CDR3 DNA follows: TGCGCCAGCAGCATAAGACCGGGACTAGCGGGAGAAGGCGGGGAGCTGTTTTTT.

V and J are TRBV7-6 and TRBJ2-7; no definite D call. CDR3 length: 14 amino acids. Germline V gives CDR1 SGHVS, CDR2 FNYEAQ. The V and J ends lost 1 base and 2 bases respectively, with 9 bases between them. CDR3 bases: TGTGCCAGCAGCTTAGTACCCAAGGCCTACGAGCAGTACTTC. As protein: CASSLVPKAYEQYF. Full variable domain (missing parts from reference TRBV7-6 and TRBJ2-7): GAGVSQSPRYKVTKRGQDVALRCDPISGHVSLYWYRQALGQGPEFLTYFNYEAQQDKSGLPNDRFSAERPEGSISTLTIQRTEQRDSAMYRCASSLVPKAYEQYFGPGTRLTVT.

The CDR3 sequence: CASGYVRQPQHF. CDR3 DNA: TGCGCCAGCGGCTACGTCCGGCAGCCCCAGCATTTT. V gene TRBV10-2 combines with J gene TRBJ1-5, with D hard to call. This CDR3 has 12 residues. CDR1 is WSHSY and CDR2 is SAAADI in the germline V gene. Trimming cost V 8 bases and J 7 bases, with 12 bases left between them.

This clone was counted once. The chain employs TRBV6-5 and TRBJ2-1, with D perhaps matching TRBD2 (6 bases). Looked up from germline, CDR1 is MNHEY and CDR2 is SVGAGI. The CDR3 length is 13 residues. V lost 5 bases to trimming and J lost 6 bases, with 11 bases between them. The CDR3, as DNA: TGTGCCAGCAGTGAACCCGGGGGCAATGAGCAGTTCTTC. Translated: CASSEPGGNEQFF.